This TCR beta chain was found in a study of cytomegalovirus exposure and HLA in healthy donors. Study conclusions and caveats: Being productive about 87% or about 30% of the time was typical of most TCR beta V segments in an earlier analysis.

Investigators did not record CMV serostatus for this donor. The study ran its PCR with 60 Vbeta and 13 Jbeta primers. The data were produced by immunoSEQ multiplex PCR, yet TCRdb's version contains in-frame clones alone and is incomplete. This table has 110,000 to 150,000 clones, 73% appearing once. As regards this clone: The antigen remains unidentified.

Material for sequencing was PBMCs. This TCR was sampled from a human donor in good health.

The CDR3 spells CSVQKQGAHEQYF. The CDR3 DNA reads as TGCAGCGTCCAGAAGCAGGGGGCTCACGAGCAGTACTTC. The chain links TRBV29-1 to TRBJ2-7; 8 bases are shared with TRBD1. V was pared by 6 bases and J by 5 bases, with 9 bases of the junction left unmatched. There are 13 residues in the CDR3. Germline loops: CDR1 SQVTM, CDR2 ANQGSEA.